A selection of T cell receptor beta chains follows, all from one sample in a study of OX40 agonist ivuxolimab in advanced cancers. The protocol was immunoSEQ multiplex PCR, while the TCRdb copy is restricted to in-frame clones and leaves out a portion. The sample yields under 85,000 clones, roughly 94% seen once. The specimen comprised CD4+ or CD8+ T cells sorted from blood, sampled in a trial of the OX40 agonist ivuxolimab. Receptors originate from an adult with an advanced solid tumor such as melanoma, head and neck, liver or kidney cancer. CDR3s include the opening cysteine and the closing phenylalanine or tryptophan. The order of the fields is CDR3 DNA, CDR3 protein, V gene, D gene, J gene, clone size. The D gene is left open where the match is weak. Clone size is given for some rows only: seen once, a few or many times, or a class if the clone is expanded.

TGTGCCAGCAGTTTAGAGGGTAGCGGGCGCCACACCTACAATGAGCAGTTCTTC CASSLEGSGRHTYNEQFF TRBV27 TRBD2 TRBJ2-1 -
TGTGCCGTACGACAGGGTATGAACACTGAAGCTTTCTTT CAVRQGMNTEAFF TRBV27 TRBD1 TRBJ1-1 -
TGTGCCAGCAGCTCGGGAGAAAAACTGTTTTTT CASSSGEKLFF TRBV7-9 - TRBJ1-4 -
TGTGCCAGCAGCTCAATGGATAGGGAGACCCAGTACTTC CASSSMDRETQYF TRBV11-2 - TRBJ2-5 -
TGTGCCAGCAGCTTAGCAGGACCTGGGGCTAACTATGGCTACACCTTC CASSLAGPGANYGYTF TRBV7-6 - TRBJ1-2 -
TGTGCCAGCAGCGTAGGACTAGCGGGAGTTGAGCAGTTCTTC CASSVGLAGVEQFF TRBV9 TRBD2 TRBJ2-1 -
TGTGCCAGCAGCTTACCTGTGGACACCATATATTTT CASSLPVDTIYF TRBV7-9 - TRBJ1-3 -
TGTGCCAGCAGCGTAGGAGCGGGGGGCAGGGATGGCTACACCTTC CASSVGAGGRDGYTF TRBV9 - TRBJ1-2 -
TGCGCCAGCAGCCAACGGGGATCTGGAAACACCATATATTTT CASSQRGSGNTIYF TRBV4-3 - TRBJ1-3 -
TGTGCCAGCAGTTTATCCGGGGGACAGGGCAATCAGCCCCAGCATTTT CASSLSGGQGNQPQHF TRBV28 TRBD1 TRBJ1-5 -
TGTGCCAGCAGTGAGTGGACAGTCTCAAGCTACACCTTC CASSEWTVSSYTF TRBV25-1 - TRBJ1-2 -
TGCGCCAGCAGCCAATTGGGACTTTCCAAGAACACCGGGGAGCTGTTTTTT CASSQLGLSKNTGELFF TRBV4-1 - TRBJ2-2 -
TGTGCCAGCAGCCTCACAGGGGGCCGGCAAGCTTTCTTT CASSLTGGRQAFF TRBV27 TRBD1 TRBJ1-1 -
TGTGCCAGCAGATGGGACACTGGGGCTGGGACTGAGCAGTTCTTC CASRWDTGAGTEQFF TRBV28 - TRBJ2-1 -
TGTGCCAGCAGTTGGGGACAGAACGCTAACTATGGCTACACCTTC CASSWGQNANYGYTF TRBV5-5 TRBD1 TRBJ1-2 -
TGTGCCAGCAGCAAACGGGTAGGGGACATACCATACGAGCAGTACTTC CASSKRVGDIPYEQYF TRBV7-6 - TRBJ2-7 -
TGTGCCAGCAGGCCACCCATTACTAGCGAAGACTACAATGAGCAGTTCTTC CASRPPITSEDYNEQFF TRBV11-3 TRBD2 TRBJ2-1 -
TGTGCCAGCAGCCAAGAAGGGCTTTTCTACGAGCAGTACTTC CASSQEGLFYEQYF TRBV14 - TRBJ2-7 -
TGCGCCAGCAGCGTCTCGAGTGGCGAGCAGTACTTC CASSVSSGEQYF TRBV5-1 - TRBJ2-7 -
TGTGCCAGCAGCTTTGGCAGGGCACGCGAGCAGTACTTC CASSFGRAREQYF TRBV5-6 - TRBJ2-7 medium-sized
TGTGCCAGCAGTGAACTCATTGGACAGGGGAGGCAGTTCTTC CASSELIGQGRQFF TRBV6-1 TRBD1 TRBJ2-1 -
TGTGCCAGCAGCTTAGCTCTGACCGCCGCCGATGAGCAGTTCTTC CASSLALTAADEQFF TRBV7-2 - TRBJ2-1 -